The source of this T cell receptor (beta chain) is a study of T-cell memory formation after mild COVID-19. This clonotype was found many times. The 5'RACE method, run with constant-segment primers, produced TCR alpha and TCR beta cDNA libraries (carrying sample barcodes and UMIs). Via MiXCR, TCRdb re-called the 5' RACE reads, giving one row per CDR3 protein. The sample consists of more than 100,000 distinct CDR3 sequences, roughly 6% of them appearing once. CDR1 DFQATT and CDR2 SNEGSKA come from the germline V gene (reference sequence). The length of the CDR3 is 15 residues. Trimming took 3 bases from V and 9 from J; bases not matched to a gene: 7.

This clonotype originated in an adult woman who had mild COVID-19 (a few samples of this study predate the infection). Cell type and time point are not known. The V call is TRBV20-1, the J call TRBJ2-1, with TRBD2 matching 14 bases. Sequencing was done on a sample of PBMCs or a T cell subset sorted from them (not recorded which). CDR3 amino acids: CSARTSGRAAGEQFF. Here the CDR3 DNA reads TGCAGTGCTAGGACTAGCGGGAGGGCCGCTGGTGAGCAGTTCTTC.